The 29 T cell receptor beta chains listed next were all sequenced from one sample in a study of cytomegalovirus exposure and HLA in healthy donors. In the PCR, 60 Vbeta and 13 Jbeta primers were used. Clones were read by immunoSEQ multiplex PCR, and TCRdb kept only the in-frame ones, dropping some. The sample records more than 95,000 clones, 10% being singletons. Material for sequencing was PBMCs. The source of these receptors is a man aged 40-50 years in good health and CMV-seropositive.

This clone has a handful of counts. J is TRBJ1-5 and V is TRBV27; tentative D call: TRBD1 (5 bases). V was shortened by 5 bases and J by 3 bases, with 11 bases between the two germline ends. Germline V gene sequence: CDR1 MNHEY, CDR2 SMNVEV (reference sequence). The CDR3 spans 14 residues. The CDR3 DNA follows: TGTGCCAGCAGTCTCGACAGTGCCAATCAGCCCCAGCATTTT. This gives the protein CASSLDSANQPQHF.

This clone was counted once. The V gene is TRBV4-3, the J gene TRBJ2-2; TRBD2 aligns across 10 bases. In germline, CDR1 is LGHNA, CDR2 YSLEER. CDR3 length equals 17 residues. V shed 1 base, J shed 1 base, and the junction held 3 bases outside the gene matches. The CDR3 DNA reads as TGCGCCAGCAGCCAAGTGGGACTAGCGCAGAACACCGGGGAGCTGTTTTTT. This sequence encodes CASSQVGLAQNTGELFF.

The chain has TRBV5-4 and TRBJ2-6; no definite D call. V lost 4 bases and J lost 2, with 16 bases in between. CDR3 length: 17 residues. Germline CDR1 and CDR2: SGHNT and YYREEE (reference sequence). CDR3 sequence reads: CASSALLLQAGANVLTF. CDR3 sequence (DNA): TGTGCCAGCAGCGCCCTCCTTCTCCAGGCTGGGGCCAACGTCCTGACTTTC. Full variable domain (rest looked up from reference TRBV5-4 and TRBJ2-6): ETGVTQSPTHLIKTRGQQVTLRCSSQSGHNTVSWYQQALGQGPQFIFQYYREEENGRGNFPPRFSGLQFPNYSSELNVNALELDDSALYLCASSALLLQAGANVLTFGAGSRLTVL.

A few counts support this clone. The sample has other DNA sequences that encode this CDR3 too. The rearrangement links TRBV29-1 to TRBJ2-2; a possible D gene is TRBD2 (6 bases). The V gene's germline CDR1 is SQVTM and CDR2 ANQGSEA. V lost 0 bases, J lost 0 bases, and 8 bases lay in between. This CDR3 is built from 15 residues. The CDR3, as DNA: TGCAGCGTTGAAGATGGGACTGCGAACACCGGGGAGCTGTTTTTT. This sequence encodes CSVEDGTANTGELFF.

This clone was found a few times. V gene TRBV27 combines with J gene TRBJ1-5; D is unclear. V shed 3 bases and J shed 4 bases, with 7 bases lying between them. This CDR3 is built from 13 residues. Germline CDR1 is MNHEY and CDR2 is SMNVEV (reference sequence). The CDR3 is CASSLTSNQPQHF. CDR3 in DNA: TGTGCCAGCAGTTTGACTTCTAATCAGCCCCAGCATTTT.

The chain combines TRBV10-3 with TRBJ1-1; 7 positions agree with TRBD1. Germline V CDR1 and CDR2: ENHRY, SYGVKD. The CDR3 is 13 residues long. J gave up 3 bases and V 6 bases, and 4 bases lay outside the gene matches. The CDR3 reads CAIRIDRDTEAFF. The CDR3 DNA reads TGTGCCATCAGGATCGACAGGGACACTGAAGCTTTCTTT.

Of note for this clone: Relative to the germline gene, one junction end is altered; a read error may explain this. The sample holds other DNA sequences that translate to the same CDR3. The chain recombines TRBV7-7 with TRBJ2-1; TRBD2 agrees at 10 bases. Germline V gene lookup returns CDR1 SSHAT and CDR2 FNYEAQ (reference sequence). This CDR3 contains 15 residues. The CDR3 region has the DNA TGTGCTAGCAGCTTAATAGCGGGAGGAGGGAATGAGCAGTTCTTC. Amino acid sequence: CASSLIAGGGNEQFF.

A few counts support this clone. CDR3 nucleotide sequence: TGTGCCACCAGCACCCCTAGCGGGAAGTCCTACAATGAGCAGTTCTTC. This sequence encodes CATSTPSGKSYNEQFF. J is TRBJ2-1 and V is TRBV15; the match to TRBD2 covers 9 bases. Germline assignment: CDR1 LNHNV and CDR2 YYDKDF (reference sequence). V gave up 4 bases and J gave up 1 base; unmatched junction bases: 5. The CDR3 is 16 residues long. The whole variable domain, remainder taken from reference TRBV15 and TRBJ2-1, is DAMVIQNPRYQVTQFGKPVTLSCSQTLNHNVMYWYQQKSSQAPKLLFHYYDKDFNNEADTPDNFQSRRPNTSFCFLDIRSPGLGDTAMYLCATSTPSGKSYNEQFFGPGTRLTVL.

The chain links TRBV6-1 to TRBJ2-3, with TRBD2 as a possible D gene (6 bases). CDR3 length: 14 residues. CDR1 is MNHNS and CDR2 is SASEGT in the germline V gene. V lost 7 bases and J 2 bases, leaving 13 bases between the germline ends. CDR3 coding DNA: TGTGCCAGCACCAGCGGGCAACTCACAGATACGCAGTATTTT. This encodes CASTSGQLTDTQYF.

In this sample, this clone turned up a few times. CDR3 in amino acids: CASSLARREIETQYF. The CDR3 coding sequence is TGTGCCAGCAGCTTGGCCCGGCGGGAGATAGAGACCCAGTACTTC. The V call is TRBV5-4, the J call TRBJ2-5, with 7 bases identical to TRBD2. The CDR3 is made up of 15 amino acids. The V gene's germline CDR1 is SGHNT and CDR2 YYREEE (reference sequence). With V trimmed by 0 bases and J by 4 bases, 6 bases remained unmatched.

This clone turned up a few times. The rearrangement uses TRBV2 and TRBJ2-7; 9 bases map to TRBD2. CDR1 is SNHLY, CDR2 FYNNEI, per germline. V was pared by 6 bases and J by 5 bases, with 8 bases of the junction left unmatched. The CDR3 totals 14 residues. CDR3 in amino acids: CASRFAGGSHEQYF. CDR3 DNA: TGTGCCAGCAGATTCGCGGGAGGGTCCCACGAGCAGTACTTC.

This clone was observed a handful of times. The gene calls are TRBV9 and TRBJ2-5; D perhaps matches TRBD2 (5 bases). Trimming left V 6 bases short and J 3 bases short, with 9 bases between. Germline V lookup: CDR1 SGDLS, CDR2 YYNGEE. This CDR3 has 12 residues. DNA of the CDR3: TGTGCCAGCATGGGAGCTGAAGAGACCCAGTACTTC. Translating it yields CASMGAEETQYF.

This clone was detected only a few times. The chain carries TRBV28 and TRBJ2-7; 9 nucleotides line up with TRBD1. CDR1 and CDR2 from the germline V gene are MDHEN and SYDVKM. The CDR3 runs 15 residues. V shed 8 bases, J shed 2 bases, and the junction held 10 bases outside the gene matches. The CDR3 loop reads CASSTTGTGTYEQYF. CDR3 bases: TGTGCCAGCTCCACTACCGGGACAGGGACCTACGAGCAGTACTTC.

The sample holds a few counts of this clone. V is TRBV4-2 and J is TRBJ2-5; 12 bases map to TRBD2. The CDR3 spans 19 residues. CDR1 and CDR2 from the germline V gene are LGHNA and YNFKEQ. The junction had 9 bases not matched to a gene; V was cut back by 0 bases and J by 1 base. The CDR3 bases are TGTGCCAGCAGCCAAGAAGCACCGGGACTAGCGGGTCTCCAAGAGACCCAGTACTTC. Protein product: CASSQEAPGLAGLQETQYF.

V gene TRBV4-2 combines with J gene TRBJ2-3; TRBD2 matches 10 bases. The CDR3 has 17 amino acids. The V gene end was trimmed by 0 bases and the J gene end by 5 bases; junction bases not matched to a gene: 8. Germline values: CDR1 LGHNA, CDR2 YNFKEQ. CDR3 amino acids: CASSQEASGRAGDTQYF. DNA of the CDR3: TGTGCCAGCAGCCAAGAAGCCAGCGGGAGGGCCGGAGATACGCAGTATTTT.

This clone has a handful of counts. The gene calls are TRBV6-6 and TRBJ1-2, with a weak D call TRBD1 (6 bases). Trimming shortened V by 7 bases and J by 4 bases, and 16 bases separated the two germline ends. This CDR3 region has 14 residues. Germline V gives CDR1 MNHNY, CDR2 SVGAGI (reference sequence). The CDR3: CASILTGTSYGYTF. Here the CDR3 DNA reads TGTGCCAGCATTTTAACCGGGACAAGCTATGGCTACACCTTC.

The rearrangement uses TRBV18 and TRBJ1-5; the match to TRBD1 covers 7 bases. CDR1 and CDR2 from the germline V gene are KGHSH and LQKENI. The V and J ends lost 5 bases and 12 bases, in that order; junction bases with no gene match: 13. The CDR3 loop spans 14 amino acids. CDR3 residues: CASSTDREELVQHF. The CDR3 region has the DNA TGTGCCAGCTCAACCGACAGGGAGGAATTGGTCCAGCATTTT. Together with reference TRBV18 and TRBJ1-5, the CDR3 gives the full variable domain: NAGVMQNPRHLVRRRGQEARLRCSPMKGHSHVYWYRQLPEEGLKFMVYLQKENIIDESGMPKERFSAEFPKEGPSILRIQQVVRGDSAAYFCASSTDREELVQHFGDGTRLSIL.

In its sample, this clone was seen once. The gene calls are TRBV28 and TRBJ2-7; 7 bases are shared with TRBD1. This CDR3 is 11 amino acids long. V shed 6 bases, J shed 13 bases, and the junction held 9 bases outside the gene matches. Germline V gives CDR1 MDHEN, CDR2 SYDVKM. The CDR3 DNA reads TGTGCCAGCAGGTTCCGGGACAGCCTTTACTTC. Translated, it gives CASRFRDSLYF.

The chain combines TRBV4-1 with TRBJ2-5; D is possibly TRBD1 (6 bases). Trimming stripped 2 bases from V and 4 bases from J, with 8 bases between. This CDR3 comprises 13 residues. Germline-derived CDR1 and CDR2 are MGHRA and YSYEKL. The DNA for the CDR3 is TGCGCCAGCAGCCAACTCAGGGGAGAGACCCAGTACTTC. It specifies CASSQLRGETQYF.

This clone was counted a few times. This rearrangement joins TRBV5-5 to TRBJ2-7; a weak D match, TRBD1 (5 bases). Germline CDR1 and CDR2: SGHKS and YYEKEE (reference sequence). The CDR3 sequence is 14 residues long. Trimming cost V 2 bases and J 3 bases, with 12 bases left between them. The CDR3 here is CASSLWAGNYEQYF. The CDR3 DNA sequence: TGTGCCAGCAGCTTATGGGCAGGGAACTACGAGCAGTACTTC.

The chain joins TRBV5-1 to TRBJ1-1, with a possible D match to TRBD1 (5 bases). The CDR3 has 15 amino acids. The V and J ends lost 2 bases and 1 base respectively, with 12 bases between them. Germline CDR1 SGHRS, CDR2 YFSETQ. The CDR3 protein is CASSFGQGWNTEAFF. The CDR3 bases are TGCGCCAGCAGCTTTGGGCAGGGTTGGAACACTGAAGCTTTCTTT.

This clone was seen a handful of times. V is TRBV6-4 and J is TRBJ2-3, with 7 bases fitting TRBD1. CDR3 size: 15 residues. Trimming at V came to 2 bases and at J to 6 bases, leaving 8 bases not matched to a gene. Germline V gene data show CDR1 as MRHNA and CDR2 as SNTAGT. This CDR3 is CASSDTTGPGDTQYF. Here the CDR3 DNA reads TGTGCCAGCAGTGACACGACAGGGCCCGGGGATACGCAGTATTTT.

The V call is TRBV27, the J call TRBJ1-4, with TRBD1 as a possible D gene (5 bases). V lost 5 bases and J 0 bases, leaving 13 bases between the germline ends. Germline-derived CDR1 and CDR2 are MNHEY and SMNVEV (reference sequence). The CDR3 contains 16 residues. The CDR3 loop reads CASSRSRGATNEKLFF. Written as DNA, the CDR3 is TGTGCCAGCAGTCGTTCTCGGGGGGCAACTAATGAAAAACTGTTTTTT. The whole variable domain, remainder taken from reference TRBV27 and TRBJ1-4, is EAQVTQNPRYLITVTGKKLTVTCSQNMNHEYMSWYRQDPGLGLRQIYYSMNVEVTDKGDVPEGYKVSRKEKRNFPLILESPSPNQTSLYFCASSRSRGATNEKLFFGSGTQLSVL.

The chain joins TRBV7-2 to TRBJ2-1; TRBD2 matches at 7 bases. The ends lost 2 bases at V and 7 bases at J; junction bases unmatched: 11. The germline CDR1 and CDR2 sequences are SGHTA and FQGNSA. The CDR3 length is 16 residues. The CDR3 DNA reads as TGTGCCAGCAGCTTAATGGGCGGCGGGAGTTCGAATGAGCAGTTCTTC. Amino acids: CASSLMGGGSSNEQFF.

This clone was seen a few times. The chain recombines TRBV11-2 with TRBJ1-5; TRBD1 is a possible D gene (5 bases). CDR3 length: 15 residues. Per the germline V gene, CDR1 is SGHAT and CDR2 is FQNNGV. V was cut by 6 bases and J by 0 bases, with 12 bases left in between. CDR3: CASSPGGYSNQPQHF. The CDR3 nucleotides read TGTGCCAGCAGTCCCGGGGGTTATAGCAATCAGCCCCAGCATTTT.

This clone came up a few times. The chain has TRBV28 and TRBJ2-7; D gene unclear. Trimming stripped 4 bases from V and 2 bases from J, with 9 bases between. Germline CDR1 MDHEN, CDR2 SYDVKM. This CDR3 spans 13 amino acids. This chain's CDR3 is CASSSFLAYEQYF. As DNA, the CDR3 is TGTGCCAGCAGTTCCTTTTTAGCCTACGAGCAGTACTTC.

The rearrangement joins TRBV29-1 to TRBJ2-7, with TRBD1 identical over 9 bases. This CDR3 has 11 amino acids. Trimming cost V 6 bases and J 10 bases; bases outside gene matches: 7. From germline, CDR1 is SQVTM and CDR2 ANQGSEA. CDR3 in DNA: TGCAGCGTCAACAGGGGGCGCAACCAGTACTTC. It yields the protein CSVNRGRNQYF.

This clone was picked up a small number of times. This rearrangement joins TRBV7-3 to TRBJ2-1; a weak D match, TRBD2 (6 bases). The CDR3 is 15 amino acids. The germline V gene has CDR1 SGHTA and CDR2 FQGTGA. The V and J ends lost 4 bases and 6 bases respectively, with 16 bases between them. CDR3 sequence: CASSSQGGTSNEQFF. The DNA for the CDR3 is TGTGCCAGCAGCTCCCAGGGCGGGACGAGCAATGAGCAGTTCTTC.

This clone showed up just a few times. The chain carries TRBV5-1 and TRBJ2-5; no clear D gene. Germline CDR1 is SGHRS and CDR2 is YFSETQ. The ends were cut back, 0 bases at V and 2 bases at J, with 8 bases in the middle. The CDR3 extends over 14 amino acids. In DNA, the CDR3 is TGCGCCAGCAGCTTGGGGTCGACACAAGAGACCCAGTACTTC. It is translated as CASSLGSTQETQYF.